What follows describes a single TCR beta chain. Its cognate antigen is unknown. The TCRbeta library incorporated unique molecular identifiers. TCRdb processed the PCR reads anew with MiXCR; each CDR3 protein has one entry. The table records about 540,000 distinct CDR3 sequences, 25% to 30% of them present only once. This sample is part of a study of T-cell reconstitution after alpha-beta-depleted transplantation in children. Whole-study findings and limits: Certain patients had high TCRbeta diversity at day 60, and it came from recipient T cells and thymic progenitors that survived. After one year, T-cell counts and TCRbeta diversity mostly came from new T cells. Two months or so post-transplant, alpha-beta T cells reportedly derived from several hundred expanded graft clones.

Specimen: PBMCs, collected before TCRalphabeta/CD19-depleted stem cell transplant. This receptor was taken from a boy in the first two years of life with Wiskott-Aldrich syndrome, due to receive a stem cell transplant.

Here the CDR3 DNA reads TGTGCCAGCATCCGCGGGAGTGCCTACAATGAGCAGTTCTTC. This sequence encodes CASIRGSAYNEQFF. This chain uses TRBV2 with TRBJ2-1, with 7 bases aligning to TRBD2. Germline CDR1 SNHLY, CDR2 FYNNEI. V shed 7 bases, J shed 2 bases, and the junction held 5 bases outside the gene matches. The length of the CDR3 is 14 residues. The whole variable domain, remainder taken from reference TRBV2 and TRBJ2-1, is EPEVTQTPSHQVTQMGQEVILRCVPISNHLYFYWYRQILGQKVEFLVSFYNNEISEKSEIFDDQFSVERPDGSNFTLKIRSTKLEDSAMYFCASIRGSAYNEQFFGPGTRLTVL.